Listed below are T cell receptor beta chains from one sample, sequenced in a study of T cells after yellow fever vaccination. TCRdb reprocessed the 5' RACE reads with MiXCR, giving one entry per CDR3 protein. Of around 310,000 distinct CDR3 sequences listed, 4% were seen once; the top ten hold about 24%. This specimen consisted of PBMCs, obtained 5 days after the yellow fever booster vaccination. The source of these receptors is a man in his late teens or twenties who received the YFV17D yellow fever vaccine. CDR3s include the opening cysteine and the closing phenylalanine or tryptophan. The D gene is left open where the match is weak. Part of the rows lack a size; the others show once, few, many or a class for expanded clones.

TRBJ1-5 NA TRBV7-2 few TGTGCCAGCAGCGACAGCTTCAATCAGCCCCAGCATTTT CASSDSFNQPQHF
TRBJ1-3 NA TRBV6-5 NA TGTGCCCCCCGAAGCAGGGTTCCATCTGAGAACACCATATATTTT CAPRSRVPSENTIYF
TRBJ1-5 NA TRBV7-8 NA TGTGCCAGCAGCTTAGGGATGATAAATCAGCCCCAGCATTTT CASSLGMINQPQHF
TRBJ2-2 NA TRBV5-6 NA TGTGCCAGCAGCCCTGGGACCGGGGGGCCCAGGGAGCTGTTTTTT CASSPGTGGPRELFF
TRBJ1-2 NA TRBV5-5 many TGTGCCAGCGGTCCAGGCGGCTATGGCTACACCTTC CASGPGGYGYTF
TRBJ1-6 NA TRBV12-3/TRBV12-4 many TGTGCCAGCAGTTTCAGGGTGGGGTCACCCCTCCACTTT CASSFRVGSPLHF
TRBJ1-6 NA TRBV4-3 many TGCGCCAGCAGCCAGGACAGCTTAAATTCACCCCTCCACTTT CASSQDSLNSPLHF
TRBJ1-2 TRBD1 TRBV27 NA TGTGCCAGCAGTTCACCGGGACAGATATACGGCTACACCTTC CASSSPGQIYGYTF
TRBJ1-5 NA TRBV5-6 NA TGTGCCAGCAGCAAAATGATTCAGGGTGGTCAGCCCCAGCATTTT CASSKMIQGGQPQHF
TRBJ1-5 TRBD1 TRBV28 few TGTGCCAGCAGTTGGAGACAGGGGAATCAGCCCCAGCATTTT CASSWRQGNQPQHF
TRBJ1-4 TRBD1 TRBV20-1 many TGCAGTGCTAGAGCCCAGGGGGGAGAAAAACTGTTTTTT CSARAQGGEKLFF
TRBJ2-1 NA TRBV12-3/TRBV12-4 few TGTGCCAGCAGTTTACCTTCGGGATACAATGAGCAGTTCTTC CASSLPSGYNEQFF
TRBJ2-2 TRBD1 TRBV10-3 NA TGTGCCATCCCCGGGGGACAGGGCGGCACCGGGGAGCTGTTTTTT CAIPGGQGGTGELFF
TRBJ2-3 NA TRBV12-3/TRBV12-4 many TGTGCCAGCAGTTTAACCCAGACTACAGATACGCAGTATTTT CASSLTQTTDTQYF
TRBJ1-1 NA TRBV7-9 NA TGTGCCAGCAGTCCCGGGACGGTTGAAGCTTTCTTT CASSPGTVEAFF
TRBJ2-3 TRBD2 TRBV20-1 many TGCAGTGCTAGGGTTAGCGGGGGCACAGATACGCAGTATTTT CSARVSGGTDTQYF
TRBJ2-1 NA TRBV5-1 few TGCGCCAGCAGGGGGGAGCACAATGAGCAGTTCTTC CASRGEHNEQFF
TRBJ1-2 NA TRBV4-3 few TGCGCCAGCAGCCAAGATCATAGGGGACTCCGGTACACCTTC CASSQDHRGLRYTF
TRBJ1-2 NA TRBV29-1 NA TGCAGCGTTGGTCAAGGGGGGACACGGCCCTTGGGCTACACCTTC CSVGQGGTRPLGYTF
TRBJ2-3 TRBD2 TRBV6-2/TRBV6-3 NA TGTGCCAGCAGTTACTCGTACGGGACTAGCTCCCCCATGGATACGCAGTATTTT CASSYSYGTSSPMDTQYF
TRBJ1-4 NA TRBV7-6 NA TGTGCCAGCAGCTTAGTCCAGGGAAGCGAAAAACTGTTTTTT CASSLVQGSEKLFF
TRBJ1-1 NA TRBV25-1 few TGTGCCAGCAGTGAATCTTATATCGACCCCACGAACACTGAAGCTTTCTTT CASSESYIDPTNTEAFF
TRBJ2-7 NA TRBV20-1 NA TGCAGTGCTTTCAACAACTACGAGCAGTACTTC CSAFNNYEQYF
TRBJ2-3 NA TRBV11-1 NA TGTGCCAGCAGTAGTGGTCGGTCGACGCTCACAGTTACGCAGTATTTT CASSSGRSTLTVTQYF
TRBJ2-1 NA TRBV7-9 NA TGTGCCAGCAGCTATAGCCCCGGATGGTCCTACAATGAGCAGTTCTTC CASSYSPGWSYNEQFF
TRBJ2-2 NA TRBV27 many TGTGCCAGCAGTTTAACTAGCAACACCGGGGAGCTGTTTTTT CASSLTSNTGELFF
TRBJ1-5 NA TRBV7-9 few TGTGCCAGCAGCTTGGAGGGAACGTATCAGCCCCAGCATTTT CASSLEGTYQPQHF
TRBJ2-5 NA TRBV6-6 few TGTGCCAGCAGTCATCCCTCCGGGGAGAGGGAGACCCAGTACTTC CASSHPSGERETQYF
TRBJ1-5 NA TRBV28 many TGTGCCAGCTCGAGGGGCTGGAATCAGCCCCAGCATTTT CASSRGWNQPQHF
TRBJ2-2 TRBD1 TRBV10-3 few TGTGCCATCAGTCGACAGGGGAACACCGGGGAGCTGTTTTTT CAISRQGNTGELFF
TRBJ2-3 TRBD1 TRBV12-3/TRBV12-4 NA TGTGCCAGCAGTAGACAGGGGCTCGGTACGCAGTATTTT CASSRQGLGTQYF
TRBJ1-2 NA TRBV12-3/TRBV12-4 many TGTGCCAGCAGTCCCCAGGGTAACTATGGCTACACCTTC CASSPQGNYGYTF
TRBJ1-2 TRBD1 TRBV7-2 many TGTGCCAGCAGCTTAACAGGGGAAGTTGGCTACACCTTC CASSLTGEVGYTF
TRBJ1-1 NA TRBV6-5 few TGTGCCAGCAGTTACTCCCGCCATAAGGTTTTCTTT CASSYSRHKVFF
TRBJ1-6 NA TRBV20-1 NA TGCAGTGCTACCCGGAAAGGGGTAGACTCACCCCTCCACTTT CSATRKGVDSPLHF
TRBJ2-5 NA TRBV6-5 few TGTGCCAGCAGTTACTCATATGCGAGGCAAGAGACCCAGTACTTC CASSYSYARQETQYF
TRBJ2-7 NA TRBV12-3/TRBV12-4 many TGTGCCAGCAGTTTCTGGGGGGGGCCCTACGAGCAGTACTTC CASSFWGGPYEQYF
TRBJ2-6 NA TRBV5-1 many TGTGCCAGCAGCAGCACAGGGTCTGGGGCCAACGTCCTGACTTTC CASSSTGSGANVLTF
TRBJ2-4 TRBD2 TRBV20-1 many TGCAGTGCTAGATCCCCATGGTGGGGGGGTAAAAACATTCAGTACTTC CSARSPWWGGKNIQYF
TRBJ2-3 NA TRBV4-1 few TGCGCCAGCAGCCAAGAGAGTAGTACCACAGATACGCAGTATTTT CASSQESSTTDTQYF
TRBJ2-5 TRBD1 TRBV20-1 few TGCAGTGCTAGAGATCTCGGACAGGGCCACCAAGAGACCCAGTACTTC CSARDLGQGHQETQYF
TRBJ1-1 TRBD1 TRBV7-2 many TGTGCCAGCAGTTCTGGACAGGGGAGGGGGACTGAAGCTTTCTTT CASSSGQGRGTEAFF
TRBJ2-1 TRBD1 TRBV11-2 many TGTGCCAGCAGCCAAAGGACAGGGGGCTACAATGAGCAGTTCTTC CASSQRTGGYNEQFF
TRBJ2-2 NA TRBV10-3 many TGTGCCATCAGTGAGTCGACGTCCGGGGAGCTGTTTTTT CAISESTSGELFF
TRBJ2-2 TRBD1 TRBV11-2 many TGTGCCTCCCGGTCCGGACAGGGGGAAACCGGGGAGCTGTTTTTT CASRSGQGETGELFF
TRBJ1-1 NA TRBV5-5 few TGTGCCATCGTGGGGAGCCCTGAAGCTTTCTTT CAIVGSPEAFF